The 5 T cell receptor beta chains below were found in one sample sequenced in a study of T cell responses to AZD1222 COVID-19 vaccine. This table comes from immunoSEQ multiplex PCR, and its TCRdb copy is limited to in-frame clones, with some not included. The sample includes about 130,000 clones, approximately 90% of them seen just once. This specimen consisted of peripheral blood, obtained on day 0 of AZD1222 vaccination. The origin of the receptors is an adult in good health.

The gene calls are TRBV4-2 and TRBJ1-2; no firm D call. Per germline, CDR1 LGHNA and CDR2 YNFKEQ. CDR3 length: 16 residues. V gave up 0 bases and J gave up 0 bases, with 11 bases separating them. CDR3 protein: CASSQDALLANYGYTF. CDR3 nucleotides: TGTGCCAGCAGCCAAGATGCGCTTTTGGCTAACTATGGCTACACCTTC.

Of note for this clone: A much larger clonotype is one base distant, so this may be a read error. The chain carries TRBV6-2 or TRBV6-3 and TRBJ2-3; no clear D. Germline CDR1 and CDR2: MNHEY and SVGEGT. Trimming removed 0 bases from V and 0 bases from J, with 1 base in between. The CDR3 is 13 residues long. The CDR3 coding sequence is TGTGCCAGCAGTTACTCTAGCACAGATACGCAGTATTTT. Protein sequence: CASSYSSTDTQYF.

This clone was seen once. The V and J genes are TRBV28 and TRBJ2-7; the D gene is possibly TRBD2 (5 bases). The germline V gene encodes CDR1 MDHEN and CDR2 SYDVKM. The CDR3 has 14 residues. V was pared by 6 bases and J by 7 bases, with 19 bases between. DNA of the CDR3: TGTGCCAGCAGAGCCCCAGAGAGGGCCGGAGAGCAGTACTTC. Amino acid sequence: CASRAPERAGEQYF.

The CDR3: CSVVPGGRRDEQFF. In nucleotides, the CDR3 is TGCAGCGTTGTTCCTGGGGGGCGAAGGGATGAGCAGTTCTTC. The V call is TRBV29-1, the J call TRBJ2-1, with D possibly called TRBD1 or TRBD2 (6 bases each). CDR1 is SQVTM and CDR2 is ANQGSEA in the germline V gene. The CDR3 runs 14 residues. V lost 4 bases and J 8 bases, leaving 18 bases between the germline ends.

The table lists this clone with a few counts. The chain combines TRBV27 with TRBJ1-2, with D unresolved. Germline CDR1 and CDR2: MNHEY and SMNVEV (reference sequence). V lost 4 bases and J 0 bases, leaving 9 bases between the germline ends. The CDR3 runs to 14 residues. The CDR3: CASSSYKANYGYTF. CDR3 DNA sequence: TGTGCCAGCAGTTCCTACAAAGCTAACTATGGCTACACCTTC.